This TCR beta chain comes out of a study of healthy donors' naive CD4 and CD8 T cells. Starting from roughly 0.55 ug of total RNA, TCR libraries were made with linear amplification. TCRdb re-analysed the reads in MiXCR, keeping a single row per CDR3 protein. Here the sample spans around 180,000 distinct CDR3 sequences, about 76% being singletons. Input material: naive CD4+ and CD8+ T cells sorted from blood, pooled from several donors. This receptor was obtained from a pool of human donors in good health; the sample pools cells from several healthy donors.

The CDR3 region is CASSQGRYTEAFF. CDR3 bases: TGTGCCAGTAGTCAGGGACGGTACACTGAAGCTTTCTTT. V is TRBV19 and J is TRBJ1-1, with a weak D call TRBD1 (5 bases). The CDR3 covers 13 residues. CDR1 and CDR2 from the germline V gene are LNHDA and SQIVND (reference sequence). V lost 5 bases to trimming and J lost 3 bases, with 10 bases between them.